This paragraph covers one T cell receptor beta chain sequence. This sample is drawn from a study of blood T cells in healthy people across ages. As for the study in general: Through template switching, about one barcoded beta molecule was captured per two T cells, as measured in model experiments.

The CDR3 is 10 amino acids. CDR1 MDHEN and CDR2 SYDVKM come from the germline V gene. Trimming left V 10 bases short and J 10 bases short, with 13 bases between. A J-beta primer mix and a sample-barcoded 5' primer were used in a second PCR of roughly 6 to 11 cycles. TCRdb redid the calling of the 5' RACE reads with MiXCR, one entry per CDR3 protein. The sample has some 900,000 distinct CDR3 sequences, roughly 52% seen once; the top ten hold about an eighth. The sequence was obtained from a man aged 25-40 years in good health. The chain couples TRBV28 to TRBJ1-1, with D tentatively TRBD1 (5 bases). The sample comprised blood. CDR3 in amino acids: CATGTLGAFF. CDR3 DNA sequence: TGTGCCACCGGGACCCTGGGAGCTTTCTTT.